This T cell receptor (beta chain) was captured by sequencing in a study of blood T cell repertoires in COVID-19. In the study overall: Sources were T cells, B-cell-depleted T cells, or PBMCs; the material itself was cDNA or gDNA.

Only in-frame clones appear in the TCRdb table, and some are missing; sequencing was by immunoSEQ multiplex PCR. The sample has tens of thousands of clones; around four fifths are singletons. The CDR3 runs to 17 residues. Germline loops: CDR1 MDHEN, CDR2 SYDVKM. V gave up 5 bases and J gave up 0 bases, with 17 bases separating them. The specimen sequenced was peripheral blood. The sequence was obtained from a man aged 65 to 85 with acute or convalescent COVID-19. The J gene is TRBJ2-1, the V gene TRBV28, with D possibly matching TRBD2 (5 bases). CDR3 protein: CASSLPGEPSSYNEQFF. CDR3 nucleotide sequence: TGTGCCAGCAGTCTACCCGGGGAGCCGAGCTCCTACAATGAGCAGTTCTTC. Looking up the rest from reference TRBV28 and TRBJ2-1 gives the full variable domain: DVKVTQSSRYLVKRTGEKVFLECVQDMDHENMFWYRQDPGLGLRLIYFSYDVKMKEKGDIPEGYSVSREKKERFSLILESASTNQTSMYLCASSLPGEPSSYNEQFFGPGTRLTVL.